Listed below are T cell receptor beta chains from one sample, sequenced in a study of CD4 T cells in relation to SARS-CoV-2 and coronaviruses. Their target antigens are unknown. Profiled with immunoSEQ multiplex PCR; TCRdb holds only in-frame clones, not every one. This table has more than 9,500 clones, less than 70% appearing once. Sequencing input: CD4+ T cells from PBMCs, cultured in vitro. These receptor sequences come from a human donor in good health. CDR3s include the opening cysteine and the closing phenylalanine or tryptophan. The D gene is left open where the match is weak. The size entry is marked missing in some rows and otherwise reads once, few, many or a size class.

J gene,D gene,clone size,V gene,CDR3 length,CDR3 protein,CDR3 DNA
TRBJ1-2,.,few,TRBV5-4,14,CASRSRSSNYGYTF,TGTGCCAGCAGGAGCAGGAGTTCTAACTATGGCTACACCTTC
TRBJ2-5,TRBD2,.,TRBV6-2/TRBV6-3,15,CASSYRGAGGETQYF,TGTGCCAGCAGTTACCGGGGGGCGGGAGGTGAGACCCAGTACTTC
TRBJ2-7,.,few,TRBV2,13,CASSPASERRQYF,TGTGCCAGCAGTCCGGCTAGCGAGAGACGGCAGTACTTC
TRBJ1-2,.,few,TRBV6-6,14,CASAATGSIYGYTF,TGTGCCAGCGCAGCAACAGGGAGCATCTATGGCTACACCTTC
TRBJ2-1,.,.,TRBV15,16,CATSVLSGQRQNEQFF,TGTGCCACCAGCGTTCTGAGTGGACAGCGGCAGAATGAGCAGTTCTTC
TRBJ2-1,.,.,TRBV3-1/TRBV3-2,16,CASSQTGTVIYNEQFF,TGTGCCAGCAGCCAAACCGGGACGGTAATCTACAATGAGCAGTTCTTC
TRBJ1-1,.,.,TRBV10-3,15,CAISESWGLVTEAFF,TGTGCCATCAGTGAGTCGTGGGGGCTGGTCACTGAAGCTTTCTTT
TRBJ2-3,.,.,TRBV18,12,CASSLKGDTQYF,TGTGCCAGCTCCCTCAAGGGCGATACGCAGTATTTT
TRBJ1-3,.,medium-sized,TRBV5-6,13,CASSPPSGNTIYF,TGTGCCAGCAGCCCCCCCTCTGGAAACACCATATATTTT
TRBJ1-1,.,.,TRBV2,14,CASSRTYMNTEAFF,TGTGCCAGCAGTCGGACATACATGAACACTGAAGCTTTCTTT
TRBJ2-7,TRBD2,.,TRBV5-1,17,CASSLGTSGKGTYEQYF,TGCGCCAGCAGCTTGGGGACTAGCGGGAAGGGGACCTACGAGCAGTACTTC
TRBJ1-6,TRBD1,.,TRBV7-8,15,CASSSGQGHNSPLHF,TGTGCCAGCAGCTCGGGACAGGGCCATAATTCACCCCTCCACTTT
TRBJ1-2,TRBD1,.,TRBV7-9,15,CASSLGDRGNYGYTF,TGTGCCAGCAGCTTAGGTGACAGGGGGAACTATGGCTACACCTTC
TRBJ2-7,.,.,TRBV5-1,13,CASSSGTRLEQYF,TGCGCCAGCAGCTCCGGGACGCGACTCGAGCAGTACTTC
TRBJ2-7,.,.,TRBV2,12,CASSEQGYEQYF,TGTGCCAGCAGTGAACAGGGGTACGAGCAGTACTTC
TRBJ1-2,.,.,TRBV30,12,CAWTDSNYGYTF,TGTGCCTGGACCGACAGTAACTATGGCTACACCTTC
TRBJ2-7,TRBD2,.,TRBV28,19,CASSSKLAGGPPSYYEQYF,TGTGCCAGCAGTTCCAAACTAGCGGGAGGGCCTCCCTCCTACTACGAGCAGTACTTC